The 8 T cell receptor beta chains below were found in one sample sequenced in a study of early T cells in non-severe SARS-CoV-2 infection. A single record per CDR3 protein comes from TCRdb applying MiXCR to the 5' RACE reads. This table holds tens of thousands of distinct CDR3 sequences, about a tenth found once. Sequenced sample: whole blood. The receptors shown here come from an adult who was a healthcare worker with PCR-confirmed SARS-CoV-2 infection or an uninfected control (not recorded which).

The CDR3 spells CASSQLTGPYEQYF. The DNA for the CDR3 is TGTGCCAGCAGCCAGCTGACAGGCCCCTACGAGCAGTACTTC. The chain employs TRBV7-2 and TRBJ2-7; a possible D gene is TRBD1 (6 bases). This CDR3 region has 14 residues. Germline assignment: CDR1 SGHTA and CDR2 FQGNSA. The V and J ends lost 5 bases and 2 bases respectively, with 13 bases between them.

In this sample, this clonotype turned up many times. The chain joins TRBV3-1 to TRBJ2-3, with D uncertain. The CDR3 sequence is 11 residues long. Trimming left V 3 bases short and J 9 bases short, with 7 bases between. The germline V gene encodes CDR1 LGHDT and CDR2 YNNKEL (reference sequence). The CDR3 sequence is CASSQSETQYF. CDR3 bases: TGTGCCAGCAGCCAGTCGGAGACGCAGTATTTT.

This clonotype was counted only a few times. The rearrangement joins TRBV18 to TRBJ1-1; maybe TRBD1 (6 bases). The V end was cut by 6 bases, the J end by 0 bases, with 14 bases between. CDR3 length: 15 amino acids. The germline V gene has CDR1 KGHSH and CDR2 LQKENI. CDR3 residues: CASSTSAGVNTEAFF. The CDR3, as DNA: TGTGCCAGCTCTACCTCCGCAGGGGTGAACACTGAAGCTTTCTTT.

This clonotype has more than one count but fewer than ten. J is TRBJ1-2 and V is TRBV27; D ambiguous. Germline V lookup: CDR1 MNHEY, CDR2 SMNVEV (reference sequence). This CDR3 comprises 16 residues. Between the trimmed V and J ends, which lost 6 bases and 8 bases, there was a span of 25 bases. The CDR3: CASSPAISLLFRGYTF. The CDR3 DNA sequence: TGTGCCAGCAGCCCCGCAATATCTTTACTATTCCGGGGCTACACCTTC.

The chain recombines TRBV30 with TRBJ1-1, with 7 positions matching TRBD1. Looked up from germline, CDR1 is GTSNPN and CDR2 is SVGIG (reference sequence). V shed 2 bases and J 6 bases; nucleotides not matched to a gene: 9. CDR3 length: 14 residues. CDR3: CAWSKGQISSEAFF. CDR3 DNA: TGTGCCTGGAGTAAGGGACAGATAAGCTCTGAAGCTTTCTTT. Supplemented by reference TRBV30 and TRBJ1-1, the full variable domain reads SQTIHQWPATLVQPVGSPLSLECTVEGTSNPNLYWYRQAAGRGLQLLFYSVGIGQISSEVPQNLSASRPQDRQFILSSKKLLLSDSGFYLCAWSKGQISSEAFFGQGTRLTVV.

The V gene is TRBV11-2, the J gene TRBJ2-1; the D call may be TRBD1 or TRBD2 (5 bases each). The ends were cut back, 4 bases at V and 7 bases at J, with 17 bases in the middle. This CDR3 region has 15 residues. Per germline, CDR1 SGHAT and CDR2 FQNNGV. The CDR3 loop reads CASSSGGMGENEQFF. In nucleotides, the CDR3 is TGTGCCAGCAGCTCCGGTGGGATGGGGGAAAATGAGCAGTTCTTC. Full variable domain (remainder filled in from reference TRBV11-2 and TRBJ2-1): EAGVAQSPRYKIIEKRQSVAFWCNPISGHATLYWYQQILGQGPKLLIQFQNNGVVDDSQLPKDRFSAERLKGVDSTLKIQPAKLEDSAVYLCASSSGGMGENEQFFGPGTRLTVL.

The table lists this clonotype with a few counts. The chain couples TRBV27 to TRBJ1-3; 7 bases map to TRBD1. The CDR3 is made up of 14 amino acids. Germline V gene lookup returns CDR1 MNHEY and CDR2 SMNVEV (reference sequence). Unmatched junction bases numbered 5, after V lost 5 bases and J lost 4 bases. This CDR3 is CASSPGTVGNTIYF. In DNA, the CDR3 is TGTGCCAGCAGTCCCGGGACAGTCGGAAACACCATATATTTT.

This chain connects TRBV20-1 to TRBJ2-5, with TRBD2 matching 9 bases. CDR3 length equals 15 residues. V gave up 6 bases and J gave up 4 bases; unmatched junction bases: 12. In germline, CDR1 is DFQATT, CDR2 SNEGSKA (reference sequence). CDR3 protein: CSAISIAGAGETQYF. The CDR3 DNA sequence: TGCAGTGCCATAAGCATAGCGGGGGCCGGAGAGACCCAGTACTTC.